These 29 T cell receptor beta chains share one sample of origin, sequenced in a study of blood T cell repertoires in COVID-19. TCRdb's table, derived via immunoSEQ multiplex PCR, lists solely in-frame clones and lacks some. The sample contains 85,000 to 100,000 clones, 65% to 85% of which appear only once. Sequenced sample: peripheral blood. These receptors came from an older woman with acute or convalescent COVID-19.

J is TRBJ1-2 and V is TRBV29-1; D uncertain. This CDR3 has 13 amino acids. Trimming removed 0 bases from V and 0 bases from J, with 5 bases in between. Looked up from germline, CDR1 is SQVTM and CDR2 is ANQGSEA. CDR3 DNA: TGCAGCGTTGAAGACAGGACTAACTATGGCTACACCTTC. Its protein is CSVEDRTNYGYTF.

The chain is built from TRBV5-1 and TRBJ1-1; no clear D gene. The CDR3 loop spans 13 amino acids. The V end lost 0 bases, the J end lost 8 bases, and 11 bases lay between the germline ends. CDR1 is SGHRS and CDR2 is YFSETQ in the germline V gene. CDR3 sequence: CASSLDPSGEAFF. Here the CDR3 DNA reads TGCGCCAGCAGCTTGGATCCGTCCGGGGAAGCTTTCTTT.

CDR3 DNA sequence: TGTGCAACAGGGGATGGGCCATTTACGAACACTGAAGCTTTCTTT. As protein: CATGDGPFTNTEAFF. The chain joins TRBV6-5 to TRBJ1-1, with 7 nucleotides matching TRBD1. The CDR3 sequence is 15 residues long. The germline CDR1 and CDR2 sequences are MNHEY and SVGAGI.

The DNA of the CDR3 is TGTGCCAGTAGTATAGGTGGGGGGGGAGGAACAGATACGCAGTATTTT. This gives the protein CASSIGGGGGTDTQYF. The chain has TRBV19 and TRBJ2-3; 7 nucleotides agree with TRBD2. This CDR3 contains 16 residues. CDR1 is LNHDA and CDR2 is SQIVND in the germline V gene (reference sequence). Losses at the gene ends were 1 base for V and 3 bases for J; bases not matched to a gene: 7. Full variable domain (rest looked up from reference TRBV19 and TRBJ2-3): DGGITQSPKYLFRKEGQNVTLSCEQNLNHDAMYWYRQDPGQGLRLIYYSQIVNDFQKGDIAEGYSVSREKKESFPLTVTSAQKNPTAFYLCASSIGGGGGTDTQYFGPGTRLTVL.

The CDR3 is CASTSNRGGRTTDTQYF. CDR3 bases: TGTGCCAGCACCTCAAACCGCGGGGGGCGGACAACAGATACGCAGTATTTT. The chain uses TRBV28 and TRBJ2-3; 8 bases fit TRBD2. The ends lost 7 bases at V and 3 bases at J; junction bases unmatched: 15. CDR1 MDHEN and CDR2 SYDVKM come from the germline V gene. The CDR3 loop spans 17 amino acids.

J is TRBJ2-7 and V is TRBV9; D unclear. Germline V lookup: CDR1 SGDLS, CDR2 YYNGEE. The germline V and J ends were trimmed by 4 bases and 0 bases, with 14 bases remaining between them. The CDR3 loop spans 15 amino acids. CDR3 protein: CASSPTPASSYEQYF. DNA for the CDR3: TGTGCCAGCAGCCCAACACCGGCTAGCTCCTACGAGCAGTACTTC.

V and J are TRBV11-3 and TRBJ2-3; TRBD2 matches at 7 bases. This CDR3 region has 17 residues. Germline V gene lookup returns CDR1 SGHNT and CDR2 YENEEA. V lost 2 bases to trimming and J lost 1 base; unmatched junction nucleotides: 9. CDR3 DNA sequence: TGTGCCAGCAGCTTAAGGGAGCGGGGAAGGGGCACAGATACGCAGTATTTT. Its protein is CASSLRERGRGTDTQYF.

V gene TRBV12-3 or TRBV12-4 combines with J gene TRBJ1-2; D might be TRBD1 (5 bases). The CDR3 is 13 amino acids. Trimming shortened V by 6 bases and J by 7 bases, and 15 bases separated the two germline ends. CDR3 coding DNA: TGTGCCAGCAGCCTCCAGGGTAGGCCTGGCTACACCTTC. Translating gives CASSLQGRPGYTF.

V usage is TRBV2 and J usage is TRBJ1-1, with TRBD1 identical over 8 bases. CDR1 and CDR2 (germline): SNHLY, FYNNEI. Trimming cost V 2 bases and J 6 bases; bases outside gene matches: 5. The CDR3 consists of 14 residues. CDR3 loop: CASSEYRGGSEAFF. The DNA for the CDR3 is TGTGCCAGCAGTGAATACAGGGGGGGGTCTGAAGCTTTCTTT.

The rearrangement uses TRBV9 and TRBJ1-6, with D hard to call. V was pared by 0 bases and J by 7 bases, with 11 bases between. The CDR3 length is 15 residues. Germline loops: CDR1 SGDLS, CDR2 YYNGEE. This CDR3 is CASSVAISLNSPLHF. The CDR3 DNA follows: TGTGCCAGCAGCGTAGCGATTAGTCTCAATTCACCCCTCCACTTT.

This rearrangement joins TRBV21-1 to TRBJ2-7; no DNA check was done on the table's D call, TRBD2. TRBV21-1 has pseudogene status. This CDR3 spans 12 amino acids. The DNA of the CDR3 is TGTGCCAGCAGCAAAGAGGGAGGAGCTGGCCTCTTC. It translates to CASSKEGGAGLF.

The rearrangement uses TRBV24-1 and TRBJ2-1, with D tentatively TRBD2 (5 bases). The germline CDR1 and CDR2 sequences are KGHDR and SFDVKD. This CDR3 has 11 amino acids. The V and J ends lost 8 bases and 8 bases respectively, with 9 bases between them. This CDR3 is CATTEGYEQFF. The CDR3 region has the DNA TGTGCCACCACCGAGGGCTATGAGCAGTTCTTC.

This chain links TRBV4-1 with TRBJ1-5, with a tentative D call TRBD1 (5 bases). CDR1 is MGHRA and CDR2 is YSYEKL in the germline V gene. V gave up 0 bases and J gave up 5 bases, with 14 bases separating them. CDR3 length: 16 amino acids. CDR3 in DNA: TGCGCCAGCAGCCAAGAAGGGAGGGGCAACGATCAGCCCCAGCATTTT. Translation: CASSQEGRGNDQPQHF.

This clone was seen only once. This chain connects TRBV19 to TRBJ1-5, with 8 bases aligning to TRBD1. The CDR3 spans 16 residues. V was clipped by 6 bases and J by 2 bases; unmatched bases: 9. The germline V gene encodes CDR1 LNHDA and CDR2 SQIVND (reference sequence). The CDR3 sequence is CASRVRDRGGNQPQHF. The CDR3 DNA is TGTGCCAGTAGGGTGCGAGACAGGGGCGGCAATCAGCCCCAGCATTTT. Full variable domain (outside the CDR3, taken from reference TRBV19 and TRBJ1-5): DGGITQSPKYLFRKEGQNVTLSCEQNLNHDAMYWYRQDPGQGLRLIYYSQIVNDFQKGDIAEGYSVSREKKESFPLTVTSAQKNPTAFYLCASRVRDRGGNQPQHFGDGTRLSIL.

The CDR3 protein is CASRVGLEAFF. CDR3 sequence (DNA): TGTGCCTCCCGGGTGGGACTAGAAGCTTTCTTT. This chain connects TRBV12-3 or TRBV12-4 to TRBJ1-1; a weak D match, TRBD1 (5 bases). CDR3 length: 11 residues. Between the trimmed V and J ends, which lost 11 bases and 8 bases, there was a span of 15 bases.

This clone was observed a single time. The chain combines TRBV29-1 with TRBJ1-2, with D maybe TRBD1 (5 bases). Germline CDR1 reads SQVTM; CDR2 reads ANQGSEA. The CDR3 is 12 amino acids. The V gene lost 4 bases and the J gene lost 4 bases, with 10 bases spanning the gap. The CDR3 here is CSVVTDSYGYTF. For the CDR3, the DNA is TGCAGCGTTGTAACTGACAGCTATGGCTACACCTTC.

This chain connects TRBV27 to TRBJ2-3; 9 positions match TRBD2. Trimming removed 5 bases from V and 1 base from J; junction bases left unmatched: 4. The CDR3 loop spans 15 amino acids. Germline CDR1 and CDR2: MNHEY and SMNVEV (reference sequence). CDR3 DNA: TGTGCCAGCAGTATCTTAGCGGGGGGCACAGATACGCAGTATTTT. This gives the protein CASSILAGGTDTQYF.

The chain uses TRBV9 and TRBJ2-1; D might be TRBD2 (6 bases). The CDR3 covers 13 residues. Germline V gene lookup returns CDR1 SGDLS and CDR2 YYNGEE. The V gene lost 4 bases and the J gene lost 4 bases, with 9 bases spanning the gap. CDR3 in amino acids: CASSLGTYNEQFF. The CDR3 nucleotides read TGTGCCAGCAGCCTCGGGACTTACAATGAGCAGTTCTTC.

CDR3 bases: TGTGCCAGCAGCAGCCGACAGGGGGGGGGAAACATTCAGTACTTC. This encodes CASSSRQGGGNIQYF. The J gene is TRBJ2-4, the V gene TRBV7-2; 9 nucleotides match TRBD1. The ends lost 5 bases at V and 6 bases at J; junction bases unmatched: 8. The germline V gene encodes CDR1 SGHTA and CDR2 FQGNSA. This CDR3 region has 15 residues.

The chain couples TRBV30 to TRBJ1-6; D uncertain. V was shortened by 3 bases and J by 11 bases, with 11 bases between the two germline ends. The CDR3 is 12 amino acids. Germline V gene lookup returns CDR1 GTSNPN and CDR2 SVGIG (reference sequence). The CDR3 region is CAWSPRDPPLHF. CDR3 sequence (DNA): TGTGCCTGGAGCCCGAGGGATCCACCCCTCCACTTT.

The CDR3 sequence is CASSLDLWGVGEKLFF. CDR3 sequence (DNA): TGCGCCAGCAGCTTGGACCTCTGGGGGGTAGGTGAAAAACTGTTTTTT. The chain combines TRBV5-1 with TRBJ1-4; D perhaps matches TRBD1 (5 bases). There are 16 residues in the CDR3. Trimming cost V 0 bases and J 7 bases, with 16 bases left between them. Per the germline V gene, CDR1 is SGHRS and CDR2 is YFSETQ. The whole variable domain, filled in from reference TRBV5-1 and TRBJ1-4, reads KAGVTQTPRYLIKTRGQQVTLSCSPISGHRSVSWYQQTPGQGLQFLFEYFSETQRNKGNFPGRFSGRQFSNSRSEMNVSTLELGDSALYLCASSLDLWGVGEKLFFGSGTQLSVL.

The V call is TRBV27, the J call TRBJ1-1; 7 bases align to TRBD1. The CDR3 is made up of 14 amino acids. V was pared by 6 bases and J by 1 base, with 5 bases of the junction left unmatched. CDR1 is MNHEY, CDR2 SMNVEV, per germline (reference sequence). The CDR3 DNA follows: TGTGCCAGCAGCACACAGGGGACGAACACTGAAGCTTTCTTT. Its protein product is CASSTQGTNTEAFF.

J is TRBJ1-6 and V is TRBV9; 10 bases map to TRBD1. Losses at the gene ends were 3 bases for V and 7 bases for J; bases not matched to a gene: 4. The germline V gene has CDR1 SGDLS and CDR2 YYNGEE. CDR3 length: 15 residues. For the CDR3, the DNA is TGTGCCAGCAGCGCGACAGGGGGCGCAAATTCACCCCTCCACTTT. Its protein is CASSATGGANSPLHF.

In its sample, this clone was seen once. V gene TRBV28 combines with J gene TRBJ1-6; no clear D gene. Trimming stripped 7 bases from V and 7 bases from J, with 14 bases between. Germline V gene sequence: CDR1 MDHEN, CDR2 SYDVKM. This CDR3 spans 14 amino acids. Here the CDR3 reads CASTRQVLNSPLHF. The DNA of the CDR3 is TGTGCCAGCACCAGACAAGTTTTAAATTCACCCCTCCACTTT.

V gene TRBV28 combines with J gene TRBJ1-1; TRBD1 aligns across 10 bases. Unmatched junction bases numbered 6, after V lost 2 bases and J lost 3 bases. The CDR3 consists of 16 residues. The germline gives CDR1 MDHEN, CDR2 SYDVKM. Written as DNA, the CDR3 is TGTGCCAGCAGTTTACACTCCGGGACAGGGGACACTGAAGCTTTCTTT. It codes for CASSLHSGTGDTEAFF.

This clone was counted only a few times. Written as DNA, the CDR3 is TGTGCCAGCAGTCAACAGGGGGTTCGCTACGAGCAGTACTTC. Amino acid sequence: CASSQQGVRYEQYF. The V and J genes are TRBV7-2 and TRBJ2-7, with 8 bases identical to TRBD1. Trimming at V came to 6 bases and at J to 3 bases, leaving 7 bases not matched to a gene. The CDR3 contains 14 residues. The germline V gene has CDR1 SGHTA and CDR2 FQGNSA.

The chain has TRBV9 and TRBJ2-7; D is unresolved. Germline lookup yields CDR1 SGDLS and CDR2 YYNGEE. Trimming took off 3 bases at V and 4 bases at J, with 8 bases between the two ends. The CDR3 spans 12 residues. CDR3 residues: CASSAPGYEQYF. The CDR3 DNA sequence: TGTGCCAGCAGCGCCCCCGGTTACGAGCAGTACTTC.

This chain connects TRBV5-6 to TRBJ1-5; D gene ambiguous. The V end was cut by 1 base, the J end by 0 bases, with 11 bases between. The germline CDR1 and CDR2 sequences are SGHDT and YYEEEE. The CDR3 has 16 amino acids. The CDR3 DNA is TGTGCCAGCAGCTTGACGGCGGTCGCTAGCAATCAGCCCCAGCATTTT. It codes for CASSLTAVASNQPQHF.

The chain links TRBV4-1 to TRBJ2-7; 10 nucleotides agree with TRBD2. Germline CDR1 reads MGHRA; CDR2 reads YSYEKL. This CDR3 comprises 15 residues. Trimming removed 1 base from V and 3 bases from J; junction bases left unmatched: 3. CDR3 nucleotide sequence: TGCGCCAGCAGCCAAGGGCTAGCGGGGGACTACGAGCAGTACTTC. Translated: CASSQGLAGDYEQYF.